In its sample, the clone carrying this T cell receptor (beta chain) was seen once. The data were taken from a study of blood T cell repertoires in COVID-19. Trimming cost V 0 bases and J 4 bases; bases outside gene matches: 3. There are 16 residues in the CDR3. Germline CDR1 and CDR2: SGHRS and YFSETQ. The method was immunoSEQ multiplex PCR; TCRdb's version includes in-frame clones alone and lacks a portion of them. The sample holds 150,000 to 200,000 clones; approximately 86% are singletons and the top ten take over 7%. The V and J genes are TRBV5-1 and TRBJ2-2, with 10 bases matching TRBD2. This TCR was sampled from a man aged 50 to 59 with active or convalescent COVID-19. The sequenced sample was peripheral blood. This CDR3 reads CASSLGLAGATGELFF. The DNA of the CDR3 is TGCGCCAGCAGCTTGGGGCTAGCGGGAGCCACCGGGGAGCTGTTTTTT.